This passage covers 20 T cell receptor beta chains from one sample sequenced in a study of blood T cell repertoires in COVID-19. Here immunoSEQ multiplex PCR was the method, and the copy in TCRdb shows in-frame clones only, minus some. The data contain about 130,000 clones, around 81% of them singletons. Sequencing used peripheral blood. Source of these receptors: a woman between 45 and 60 years old with acute or convalescent COVID-19.

The chain combines TRBV7-6 with TRBJ1-6; 7 bases map to TRBD1. J gave up 10 bases and V 5 bases, and 8 bases lay outside the gene matches. The CDR3 is 14 residues long. CDR1 and CDR2 (germline): SGHVS, FNYEAQ. DNA for the CDR3: TGTGCCAGCAGCAACCGGGACAGAAACTCACCCCTCCACTTT. Translating it yields CASSNRDRNSPLHF.

The chain carries TRBV19 and TRBJ1-5; 7 nucleotides align to TRBD1. Per germline, CDR1 LNHDA and CDR2 SQIVND (reference sequence). V was pared by 7 bases and J by 0 bases, with 3 bases of the junction left unmatched. The CDR3 runs 14 residues. CDR3 nucleotides: TGTGCCAGTAAGGGACAGCATAGCAATCAGCCCCAGCATTTT. This codes for CASKGQHSNQPQHF.

This chain links TRBV5-1 with TRBJ2-7, with a tentative D call TRBD1 (6 bases). This CDR3 has 14 amino acids. The germline V gene encodes CDR1 SGHRS and CDR2 YFSETQ. V was clipped by 0 bases and J by 2 bases, with 9 bases between them. The CDR3 spells CASSLVNRAYEQYF. Here the CDR3 DNA reads TGCGCCAGCAGCTTGGTCAACAGGGCCTACGAGCAGTACTTC.

The chain uses TRBV6-1 and TRBJ1-5, with 9 nucleotides matching TRBD1. The CDR3 has 14 amino acids. The ends lost 2 bases at V and 6 bases at J; junction bases unmatched: 2. The germline gives CDR1 MNHNS, CDR2 SASEGT. CDR3 coding DNA: TGTGCCAGCAGTGAATGGACAGGGGTTCAGCCCCAGCATTTT. As protein: CASSEWTGVQPQHF.

This clone was seen a few times. V and J are TRBV2 and TRBJ1-6, with 7 bases matching TRBD1. CDR3 length: 18 amino acids. With V trimmed by 6 bases and J by 14 bases, 25 bases remained unmatched. Germline CDR1 SNHLY, CDR2 FYNNEI. The CDR3: CASRPGTAGPVGLGALHF. The DNA for the CDR3 is TGTGCCAGCAGGCCCGGGACAGCCGGTCCGGTTGGATTGGGGGCCCTCCACTTT.

The chain links TRBV7-6 to TRBJ2-3; 9 nucleotides align to TRBD1. Unmatched junction bases numbered 9, after V lost 5 bases and J lost 3 bases. CDR3 length: 16 amino acids. Germline V gene lookup returns CDR1 SGHVS and CDR2 FNYEAQ. As DNA, the CDR3 is TGTGCCAGCAGCCAGGGACAGGGCTTCGCAACAGATACGCAGTATTTT. This codes for CASSQGQGFATDTQYF.

The chain has TRBV27 and TRBJ2-3; the D is unclear. Germline V CDR1 and CDR2: MNHEY, SMNVEV (reference sequence). CDR3 length: 14 residues. V gave up 7 bases and J gave up 4 bases, with 15 bases separating them. CDR3 DNA: TGTGCCAGCATTTCACTTTTGGTTCCAGATACGCAGTATTTT. Amino acid sequence: CASISLLVPDTQYF.

V usage is TRBV28 and J usage is TRBJ1-5; D is ambiguous. The CDR3 has 12 residues. Trimming shortened V by 8 bases and J by 3 bases, and 8 bases separated the two germline ends. The V gene's germline CDR1 is MDHEN and CDR2 SYDVKM. The CDR3 nucleotides are TGTGCCAGCCGGGATTCCAATCAGCCCCAGCATTTT. Amino acid sequence: CASRDSNQPQHF.

This clone turned up a few times. The chain is built from TRBV28 and TRBJ2-2, with D hard to call. Germline V CDR1 and CDR2: MDHEN, SYDVKM. Trimming removed 5 bases at V and 4 bases at J, with 17 bases between. There are 16 residues in the CDR3. CDR3 in amino acids: CASSPIYLLITGELFF. CDR3 coding DNA: TGTGCCAGCAGTCCGATCTACCTACTGATCACCGGGGAGCTGTTTTTT.

The chain carries TRBV6-1 and TRBJ2-7; weak D call: TRBD1 (6 bases). Germline V CDR1 and CDR2: MNHNS, SASEGT. The V end was cut by 3 bases, the J end by 3 bases, with 18 bases between. The CDR3 has 16 amino acids. CDR3 loop: CASSEDQRTANYEQYF. The CDR3 nucleotides are TGTGCCAGCAGTGAGGACCAAAGGACAGCTAACTACGAGCAGTACTTC.

This clone was detected only once. The chain is built from TRBV6-5 and TRBJ1-5; TRBD1 might be the D (5 bases). V was pared by 6 bases and J by 7 bases, with 16 bases between. Germline V gene sequence: CDR1 MNHEY, CDR2 SVGAGI. The CDR3 is made up of 14 amino acids. Here the CDR3 DNA reads TGTGCCAGCAGCGCAGGGCATCCAGGGCAGCCCCAGCATTTT. This gives the protein CASSAGHPGQPQHF.

This chain links TRBV28 with TRBJ2-1, with D possibly matching TRBD2 (6 bases). CDR1 and CDR2 (germline): MDHEN, SYDVKM. V lost 5 bases and J lost 3, with 20 bases in between. This CDR3 region has 17 residues. This chain's CDR3 is CASSQPGLNQGYNEQFF. In DNA, the CDR3 is TGTGCCAGCAGTCAGCCGGGACTTAATCAGGGCTACAATGAGCAGTTCTTC.

The chain uses TRBV21-1 and TRBJ1-4; the D call TRBD1 from the table was never checked on the DNA. TRBV21-1 is classified as a pseudogene. The CDR3 covers 17 residues. CDR3 protein: CASSKVGASATNEKLFF. For the CDR3, the DNA is TGTGCCAGCAGCAAAGTGGGGGCATCGGCAACTAATGAAAAACTGTTTTTT.

This chain uses TRBV2 with TRBJ1-4; D not resolved. V was trimmed by 7 bases and J by 0 bases, leaving 15 bases between them. The CDR3 spans 16 residues. Germline CDR1 reads SNHLY; CDR2 reads FYNNEI. The CDR3 sequence is CASTAQGGATNEKLFF. Here the CDR3 DNA reads TGTGCCAGCACCGCCCAAGGTGGAGCAACTAATGAAAAACTGTTTTTT.

The genes are TRBV3-1 (or the pseudogene TRBV3-2) and TRBJ1-2; D possibly corresponds to TRBD1 (5 bases). The V end lost 8 bases, the J end lost 4 bases, and 14 bases lay between the germline ends. Germline CDR1 reads LGHDT; CDR2 reads YNNKEL (reference sequence). The CDR3 extends over 13 amino acids. The CDR3 coding sequence is TGTGCCAGCGGGAGGGGAACCAGCTATGGCTACACCTTC. Its protein is CASGRGTSYGYTF.

The chain employs TRBV2 and TRBJ2-1; 7 nucleotides match TRBD2. Unmatched junction bases numbered 11, after V lost 7 bases and J lost 5 bases. The CDR3 has 15 amino acids. The germline CDR1 and CDR2 sequences are SNHLY and FYNNEI. The CDR3 bases are TGTGCCAGCATTCCCGGGGCTAGCGGAGACAATGAGCAGTTCTTC. It yields the protein CASIPGASGDNEQFF.

This chain uses TRBV6-5 with TRBJ2-7; 9 bases align to TRBD1. CDR1 and CDR2 (germline): MNHEY, SVGAGI. With V trimmed by 0 bases and J by 5 bases, 8 bases remained unmatched. There are 16 residues in the CDR3. The CDR3 loop reads CASSYSPGTGLDEQYF. DNA for the CDR3: TGTGCCAGCAGTTACTCACCTGGGACAGGGTTGGACGAGCAGTACTTC.

This sequence joins TRBV27 and TRBJ1-2; 7 bases are a match to TRBD1. CDR1 MNHEY and CDR2 SMNVEV come from the germline V gene (reference sequence). The V segment lost 6 bases and the J segment 7 bases; nucleotides outside the gene matches: 8. The CDR3 spans 13 residues. DNA of the CDR3: TGTGCCAGCAGGGTTGACAGGGCAGGTGGCTACACCTTC. Translated, it gives CASRVDRAGGYTF.

The V and J genes are TRBV6-5 and TRBJ1-3, with D unclear. The germline V and J ends were trimmed by 7 bases and 0 bases, with 7 bases remaining between them. This CDR3 comprises 13 residues. From germline, CDR1 is MNHEY and CDR2 SVGAGI. CDR3 sequence (DNA): TGTGCCAGCATCAGCGACTCTGGAAACACCATATATTTT. As protein: CASISDSGNTIYF.

CDR3 DNA sequence: TGTGCCAGCATATCCAGGGGATCGGATAATTCACCCCTCCACTTT. This translates into CASISRGSDNSPLHF. V and J are TRBV6-5 and TRBJ1-6; tentative D call: TRBD1 (6 bases). The CDR3 is 15 amino acids. Trimming took off 7 bases at V and 5 bases at J, with 15 bases between the two ends. In germline, CDR1 is MNHEY, CDR2 SVGAGI.